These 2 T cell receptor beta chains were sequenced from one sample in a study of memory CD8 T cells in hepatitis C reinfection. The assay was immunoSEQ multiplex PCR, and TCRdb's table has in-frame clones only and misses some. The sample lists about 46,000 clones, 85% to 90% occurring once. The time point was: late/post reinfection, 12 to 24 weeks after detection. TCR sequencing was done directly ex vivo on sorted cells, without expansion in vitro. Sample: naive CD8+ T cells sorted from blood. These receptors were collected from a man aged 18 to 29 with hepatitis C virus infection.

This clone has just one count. The CDR3 DNA sequence: TGTGCCAGCAGCAAAGGGTCCAACAGGGCTGTTAGGCAGCCCCAGCATTTT. It yields the protein CASSKGSNRAVRQPQHF. The chain joins TRBV21-1 to TRBJ1-5; the table's TRBD1 call for D was not verified on the DNA. TRBV21-1 is recorded as a pseudogene. The CDR3 length is 17 residues.

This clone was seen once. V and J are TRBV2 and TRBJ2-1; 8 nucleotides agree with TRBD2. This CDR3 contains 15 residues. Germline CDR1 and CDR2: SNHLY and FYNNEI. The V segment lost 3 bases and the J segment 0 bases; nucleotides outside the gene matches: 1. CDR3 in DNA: TGTGCCAGCAGTGATAGCGGGGCCTCCTACAATGAGCAGTTCTTC. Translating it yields CASSDSGASYNEQFF. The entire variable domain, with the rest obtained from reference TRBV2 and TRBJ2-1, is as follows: EPEVTQTPSHQVTQMGQEVILRCVPISNHLYFYWYRQILGQKVEFLVSFYNNEISEKSEIFDDQFSVERPDGSNFTLKIRSTKLEDSAMYFCASSDSGASYNEQFFGPGTRLTVL.